This passage covers 27 T cell receptor beta chains from one sample sequenced in a study of blood T cells in healthy people across ages. With a J-beta primer mix and a sample-barcoded 5' primer, a second PCR ran about 7 to 12 cycles. TCRdb independently ran MiXCR on the 5' RACE reads; one entry per CDR3 protein. The sample gives around 990,000 distinct CDR3 sequences, under 40% of which show up once; roughly 14% is in the top ten. Sequencing input: blood. Receptors originate from a man younger than 35 in good health.

V gene TRBV9 combines with J gene TRBJ2-1, with no clear D. CDR3 size: 11 residues. The germline V and J ends were trimmed by 1 base and 9 bases, with 5 bases remaining between them. The germline V gene has CDR1 SGDLS and CDR2 YYNGEE. The CDR3 spells CASSVSSEQFF. The CDR3 DNA is TGTGCCAGCAGCGTATCTAGTGAGCAGTTCTTC.

V usage is TRBV29-1 and J usage is TRBJ2-3, with unresolved D. CDR3 length: 12 amino acids. V dropped 6 bases and J dropped 3 bases, with 10 bases sitting between them. Germline V gene data show CDR1 as SQVTM and CDR2 as ANQGSEA. CDR3 protein: CSVASLTDTQYF. The CDR3 region has the DNA TGCAGCGTGGCCTCCTTGACAGATACGCAGTATTTT.

The chain has TRBV7-3 and TRBJ2-1, with 7 bases matching TRBD2. The V gene end was trimmed by 5 bases and the J gene end by 9 bases; junction bases not matched to a gene: 10. The CDR3 loop spans 14 amino acids. Germline V CDR1 and CDR2: SGHTA, FQGTGA. The CDR3, as DNA: TGTGCCAGCAGCCGACTAGCTATCTTCGGTGAGCAGTTCTTC. Translation gives CASSRLAIFGEQFF. The full variable domain, in which reference TRBV7-3 and TRBJ2-1 provide the parts outside the CDR3, is GAGVSQTPSNKVTEKGKYVELRCDPISGHTALYWYRQSLGQGPEFLIYFQGTGAADDSGLPNDRFFAVRPEGSVSTLKIQRTERGDSAVYLCASSRLAIFGEQFFGPGTRLTVL.

This chain connects TRBV29-1 to TRBJ1-1, with D uncertain. The CDR3 is 12 amino acids. Germline V CDR1 and CDR2: SQVTM, ANQGSEA. The V gene lost 1 base and the J gene lost 6 bases, with 9 bases spanning the gap. CDR3 in amino acids: CSVEGQASEAFF. As DNA, the CDR3 is TGCAGCGTTGAAGGGCAGGCGTCTGAAGCTTTCTTT.

This clonotype was picked up a small number of times. V and J are TRBV2 and TRBJ1-2; D gene unclear. The ends were cut back, 2 bases at V and 0 bases at J, with 13 bases in the middle. Germline V gene lookup returns CDR1 SNHLY and CDR2 FYNNEI. CDR3 size: 16 residues. For the CDR3, the DNA is TGTGCCAGCAGTGAACTGCGGGTGCAGGCTAACTATGGCTACACCTTC. Translation gives CASSELRVQANYGYTF.

The table lists this clonotype with a few counts. The rearrangement joins TRBV30 to TRBJ1-1; D gene ambiguous. Germline-derived CDR1 and CDR2 are GTSNPN and SVGIG (reference sequence). The V end was cut by 0 bases, the J end by 1 base, with 15 bases between. The CDR3 is 16 amino acids. The CDR3 DNA sequence: TGTGCCTGGAGTGTATTGCTGGATCTGGGGAACACTGAAGCTTTCTTT. Translating gives CAWSVLLDLGNTEAFF.

CDR3 coding DNA: TGTGCCACCAGTGACTCCGGACAGGTTTTGAATGAGCAGTTCTTC. Amino acid sequence: CATSDSGQVLNEQFF. The V and J genes are TRBV24-1 and TRBJ2-1, with TRBD1 matching over 7 bases. The length of the CDR3 is 15 residues. After removal of 4 bases from V and 7 bases from J, the junction contained 9 bases not matched to a gene. Germline V CDR1 and CDR2: KGHDR, SFDVKD.

This chain joins TRBV6-2 or TRBV6-3 and TRBJ1-1, with D possibly matching TRBD1 (6 bases). Germline values: CDR1 MNHEY, CDR2 SVGEGT. The V end lost 6 bases, the J end lost 2 bases, and 13 bases lay between the germline ends. The CDR3 has 14 residues. CDR3 loop: CASRGKGVNTEAFF. The CDR3 nucleotides read TGTGCCAGCAGAGGCAAGGGGGTAAACACTGAAGCTTTCTTT.

The genes are TRBV5-1 and TRBJ2-5; D is possibly TRBD1 (6 bases). The CDR3 has 13 residues. CDR1 SGHRS and CDR2 YFSETQ come from the germline V gene. V gave up 4 bases and J gave up 3 bases, with 10 bases separating them. CDR3 in amino acids: CASSRTVEETQYF. The CDR3 nucleotides are TGCGCCAGCAGCCGGACAGTGGAAGAGACCCAGTACTTC.

This chain uses TRBV3-1 with TRBJ2-7; D unclear. The CDR3 is made up of 14 amino acids. V lost 1 base and J 0 bases, leaving 7 bases between the germline ends. Germline assignment: CDR1 LGHDT and CDR2 YNNKEL (reference sequence). The CDR3 nucleotides read TGTGCCAGCAGCCAAGGGGAAGCCTCCTACGAGCAGTACTTC. It codes for CASSQGEASYEQYF.

V gene TRBV20-1 combines with J gene TRBJ1-2; 9 nucleotides line up with TRBD1. From germline, CDR1 is DFQATT and CDR2 SNEGSKA (reference sequence). The CDR3 totals 16 residues. J lost 6 bases, V lost 3 bases, and 14 bases had no gene match. The chain's CDR3 is CSARDRDRVLGDGYTF. In DNA form, the CDR3 reads TGCAGTGCTAGGGACCGGGACAGGGTTTTAGGAGATGGCTACACCTTC.

This clonotype has more than one count but fewer than ten. The rearrangement links TRBV25-1 to TRBJ2-1, with 8 nucleotides matching TRBD1. CDR1 MGHDK and CDR2 SYGVNS come from the germline V gene. After removal of 3 bases from V and 1 base from J, the junction contained 5 bases not matched to a gene. This CDR3 comprises 16 residues. This CDR3 is CASSDRGRSSYNEQFF. Written as DNA, the CDR3 is TGTGCCAGCAGTGACAGGGGGCGGTCGTCCTACAATGAGCAGTTCTTC.

J is TRBJ1-4 and V is TRBV7-9; D not resolved. CDR3 length: 13 residues. V lost 3 bases and J lost 8, with 10 bases in between. The germline gives CDR1 SEHNR, CDR2 FQNEAQ (reference sequence). The CDR3 nucleotides are TGTGCCAGCAGCTTTGCGGGAGGGGAAAAACTGTTTTTT. Amino acids: CASSFAGGEKLFF.

A single count supports this clonotype. The V and J genes are TRBV21-1 and TRBJ1-1. TRBV21-1 has pseudogene status. The CDR3 has 12 residues. The CDR3, as DNA: TGTGCCACCACCGACTACGACACTGAAGCTTTGTTT. Its protein product is CATTDYDTEALF.

The chain has TRBV7-9 and TRBJ2-7; D ambiguous. Germline values: CDR1 SEHNR, CDR2 FQNEAQ (reference sequence). CDR3 length: 14 amino acids. The germline V and J ends were trimmed by 5 bases and 2 bases, with 13 bases remaining between them. The CDR3 is CASSPPGKTYEQYF. The CDR3 nucleotides are TGTGCCAGCAGCCCCCCAGGAAAAACCTACGAGCAGTACTTC.

With regard to this clonotype: This clone may be a read error of a much larger clone one base away. V gene TRBV29-1 combines with J gene TRBJ2-5; TRBD2 matches 9 bases. V lost 5 bases to trimming and J lost 11 bases; unmatched junction nucleotides: 12. Germline-derived CDR1 and CDR2 are SQVTM and ANQGSEA. The length of the CDR3 is 13 residues. The CDR3 coding sequence is TGCAGCGTTATGCGGGGGGGCCGTGGTGAGCAGTACTTC. Protein product: CSVMRGGRGEQYF.

This clonotype was recorded a few times. The genes are TRBV20-1 and TRBJ2-5, with 8 positions matching TRBD1. The CDR3 runs to 14 residues. Germline-derived CDR1 and CDR2 are DFQATT and SNEGSKA (reference sequence). With 1 base clipped from V and 3 bases from J, the junction kept 4 bases outside the gene matches. The CDR3 protein is CSARAPDREETQYF. DNA for the CDR3: TGCAGTGCTAGAGCCCCGGACAGGGAAGAGACCCAGTACTTC.

V is TRBV28 and J is TRBJ2-5; the D is unclear. Deletions cut 8 bases from V and 4 bases from J, with 26 bases between. This CDR3 has 17 residues. The germline V gene encodes CDR1 MDHEN and CDR2 SYDVKM. Written as DNA, the CDR3 is TGTGCCAGCTCGTCCCTGGCAGGACGCTTGAAAGGAGAGACCCAGTACTTC. It specifies CASSSLAGRLKGETQYF.

The table lists this clonotype with a few counts. This chain connects TRBV7-2 to TRBJ2-7; D gene ambiguous. This CDR3 region has 16 residues. Per germline, CDR1 SGHTA and CDR2 FQGNSA. V lost 5 bases and J lost 1, with 18 bases in between. The CDR3 protein is CASSPPWSVPSYEQYF. The CDR3 DNA reads as TGTGCCAGCAGCCCTCCTTGGTCAGTTCCGTCCTACGAGCAGTACTTC.

In regard to this clonotype: Being one base from a much bigger clone, this may be a read error. The CDR3 bases are TGTGCCAGCAGCCAGTCTCACTATGGCTACACCTTC. This gives the protein CASSQSHYGYTF. This chain uses TRBV3-1 with TRBJ1-2; D call uncertain. The V gene lost 3 bases and the J gene lost 3 bases, with 5 bases spanning the gap. The length of the CDR3 is 12 residues. From germline, CDR1 is LGHDT and CDR2 YNNKEL (reference sequence).

This clonotype turned up a few times. The CDR3 reads CASSQYSTGGNQPQHF. CDR3 bases: TGTGCCAGCAGCCAATACTCGACAGGGGGCAATCAGCCCCAGCATTTT. The chain combines TRBV16 with TRBJ1-5; 8 bases line up with TRBD1. CDR1 is KGHSY, CDR2 FQNENV, per germline. The J segment lost 2 bases and the V segment lost 1 base, leaving 4 bases of the junction unmatched. The CDR3 runs to 16 residues.

The V gene is TRBV4-2, the J gene TRBJ2-1; maybe TRBD2 (6 bases). V was trimmed by 1 base and J by 7 bases, leaving 11 bases between them. Germline V CDR1 and CDR2: LGHNA, YNFKEQ. The CDR3 spans 14 residues. CDR3 residues: CASSQGVGRNEQFF. The CDR3 nucleotides are TGTGCCAGCAGCCAAGGTGTAGGGAGGAATGAGCAGTTCTTC.

The chain has TRBV5-1 and TRBJ1-1, with D perhaps TRBD1 (6 bases). Between the trimmed V and J ends, which lost 9 bases and 1 base, there was a span of 16 bases. This CDR3 is 14 amino acids long. Germline lookup yields CDR1 SGHRS and CDR2 YFSETQ. The CDR3 here is CANTFDRKNTEAFF. CDR3 DNA: TGCGCCAACACCTTCGACAGGAAGAACACTGAAGCTTTCTTT.

This clonotype has just a few counts. The rearrangement links TRBV7-2 to TRBJ2-2; 7 bases line up with TRBD1. Trimming at V came to 2 bases and at J to 8 bases, leaving 8 bases not matched to a gene. This CDR3 is 15 amino acids long. CDR1 is SGHTA and CDR2 is FQGNSA in the germline V gene. This CDR3 reads CASSLSTGASGELFF. CDR3 nucleotides: TGTGCCAGCAGCTTAAGCACAGGGGCATCAGGGGAGCTGTTTTTT.

This sequence joins TRBV28 and TRBJ1-1; D gene ambiguous. The CDR3 totals 12 residues. The V gene lost 11 bases and the J gene lost 4 bases, with 14 bases spanning the gap. Germline CDR1 reads MDHEN; CDR2 reads SYDVKM. The CDR3 bases are TGTGCCCGCAAAGTGATGGGCACTGAAGCTTTCTTT. It encodes CARKVMGTEAFF.

The genes are TRBV28 and TRBJ2-7; D may be TRBD1 or TRBD2 (5 bases each). The V gene's germline CDR1 is MDHEN and CDR2 SYDVKM. This CDR3 region has 11 residues. Trimming took off 8 bases at V and 5 bases at J, with 10 bases between the two ends. Here the CDR3 reads CASRGVHEQYF. In nucleotides, the CDR3 is TGTGCCAGCCGAGGGGTCCACGAGCAGTACTTC.

The rearrangement uses TRBV4-3 and TRBJ2-7; 7 bases fit TRBD1. The CDR3 contains 15 residues. The V gene's germline CDR1 is LGHNA and CDR2 YSLEER. With 4 bases clipped from V and 4 bases from J, the junction kept 10 bases outside the gene matches. CDR3 sequence reads: CASSPRQGLTYEQYF. CDR3 nucleotides: TGCGCCAGCAGCCCAAGACAGGGCCTTACGTACGAGCAGTACTTC.